These 17 T cell receptor beta chains share one sample of origin, sequenced in a study of blood T cell repertoires in COVID-19. The protocol was immunoSEQ multiplex PCR, while the TCRdb copy is restricted to in-frame clones and leaves out a portion. The profile shows 200,000 to 250,000 clones, around nine tenths of them singletons. Material: PBMCs or T cells enriched from blood (not recorded which). These receptors all come from a woman younger than 30 who had recovered from COVID-19.

This chain uses TRBV5-1 with TRBJ1-2, with no clear D. CDR1 and CDR2 (germline): SGHRS, YFSETQ. The CDR3 totals 14 residues. Trimming took off 0 bases at V and 7 bases at J, with 13 bases between the two ends. The CDR3 is CASSLATLVGGYTF. CDR3 bases: TGCGCCAGCAGCTTGGCCACGTTAGTTGGTGGCTACACCTTC.

V gene TRBV19 combines with J gene TRBJ2-3; perhaps TRBD2 as D (6 bases). The germline gives CDR1 LNHDA, CDR2 SQIVND (reference sequence). The CDR3 length is 14 residues. V gave up 2 bases and J gave up 6 bases, with 12 bases separating them. This CDR3 is CASSIRSGADTQYF. The CDR3 DNA sequence: TGTGCCAGTAGTATAAGGTCGGGAGCGGATACGCAGTATTTT.

The rearrangement uses TRBV4-1 and TRBJ2-3; 7 nucleotides match TRBD2. This CDR3 contains 18 residues. CDR1 MGHRA and CDR2 YSYEKL come from the germline V gene. The junction had 14 bases not matched to a gene; V was cut back by 3 bases and J by 2 bases. This CDR3 reads CASSHQLALAEATDTQYF. DNA for the CDR3: TGCGCCAGCAGCCACCAACTGGCCCTAGCGGAAGCCACAGATACGCAGTATTTT.

V and J are TRBV2 and TRBJ2-2; the D is unclear. Germline V lookup: CDR1 SNHLY, CDR2 FYNNEI. With 5 bases removed from V and 3 bases from J, the gap between germline ends came to 4 bases. CDR3 length: 12 residues. CDR3 nucleotides: TGTGCCAGCAGTCTAGACACCGGGGAGCTGTTTTTT. Its protein product is CASSLDTGELFF.

The rearrangement links TRBV24-1 to TRBJ1-5; tentative D call: TRBD1 (5 bases). Germline-derived CDR1 and CDR2 are KGHDR and SFDVKD. Trimming left V 7 bases short and J 7 bases short, with 13 bases between. The CDR3 consists of 13 residues. CDR3 residues: CATRGRGGQPQHF. CDR3 coding DNA: TGTGCCACCAGGGGGAGGGGTGGACAGCCCCAGCATTTT.

This clone appeared a few times. The chain joins TRBV11-3 to TRBJ2-1, with D possibly TRBD2 on 7 matching bases. The CDR3 is made up of 19 amino acids. The germline CDR1 and CDR2 sequences are SGHNT and YENEEA. V was cut by 5 bases and J by 0 bases, with 23 bases left in between. The CDR3 region is CASSPGVGFSGLSYNEQFF. The DNA of the CDR3 is TGTGCCAGCAGCCCAGGGGTCGGTTTTAGCGGGCTCTCCTACAATGAGCAGTTCTTC.

J is TRBJ1-2 and V is TRBV2, with D possibly being TRBD1 (6 bases). The CDR3 contains 13 residues. Trimming left V 3 bases short and J 7 bases short, with 12 bases between. Germline V gene sequence: CDR1 SNHLY, CDR2 FYNNEI. CDR3 DNA: TGTGCCAGCAGTGAGAACAGGGACCGTGGCTACACCTTC. This codes for CASSENRDRGYTF.

The genes are TRBV29-1 and TRBJ1-1; possibly TRBD1 for D (5 bases). The CDR3 totals 12 residues. Germline lookup yields CDR1 SQVTM and CDR2 ANQGSEA. V lost 4 bases to trimming and J lost 0 bases, with 6 bases between them. The CDR3 DNA reads as TGCAGCGTTGGGGACTTGAACACTGAAGCTTTCTTT. As protein: CSVGDLNTEAFF.

The rearrangement uses TRBV19 and TRBJ1-2; D not resolved. Trimming cost V 3 bases and J 3 bases, with 17 bases left between them. The CDR3 covers 16 residues. CDR1 and CDR2 from the germline V gene are LNHDA and SQIVND (reference sequence). CDR3 sequence reads: CASSIGAGGAHYGYTF. The CDR3 DNA reads as TGTGCCAGTAGTATCGGTGCGGGAGGCGCCCACTATGGCTACACCTTC.

The V call is TRBV7-3, the J call TRBJ1-2; no reliable D call. V was shortened by 5 bases and J by 8 bases, with 18 bases between the two germline ends. Germline CDR1 reads SGHTA; CDR2 reads FQGTGA. The CDR3 is 14 amino acids. The CDR3 DNA is TGTGCCAGCAGCGCAGGACTGCGTCGGGAAGGCTACACCTTC. Amino acid sequence: CASSAGLRREGYTF.

V usage is TRBV24-1 and J usage is TRBJ1-1; no reliable D call. V shed 7 bases and J shed 0 bases, with 11 bases lying between them. The CDR3 loop spans 14 amino acids. The germline gives CDR1 KGHDR, CDR2 SFDVKD. The CDR3 region is CATRGGQMNTEAFF. The CDR3 DNA follows: TGTGCCACCAGGGGCGGGCAGATGAACACTGAAGCTTTCTTT.

The rearrangement uses TRBV3-1 (or the pseudogene TRBV3-2) and TRBJ2-1, with 7 bases aligning to TRBD1. V lost 4 bases to trimming and J lost 2 bases; unmatched junction nucleotides: 11. Germline loops: CDR1 LGHDT, CDR2 YNNKEL (reference sequence). The CDR3 spans 17 residues. The CDR3 bases are TGTGCCAGCAGCCCACCACAGGGGACAACAACCTACAATGAGCAGTTCTTC. This codes for CASSPPQGTTTYNEQFF.

In its sample, this clone was seen once. The chain has TRBV7-9 and TRBJ1-2, with TRBD1 as a possible D gene (5 bases). Germline lookup yields CDR1 SEHNR and CDR2 FQNEAQ (reference sequence). This CDR3 contains 17 residues. The V end was cut by 6 bases, the J end by 3 bases, with 23 bases between. The chain's CDR3 is CASRSNARFRGDYGYTF. The CDR3 nucleotides read TGTGCCAGCAGATCAAACGCCCGCTTTCGGGGGGACTATGGCTACACCTTC.

This chain connects TRBV6-5 to TRBJ1-4, with a weak D call TRBD1 (5 bases). V lost 6 bases and J lost 2, with 13 bases in between. The CDR3 consists of 15 residues. Looked up from germline, CDR1 is MNHEY and CDR2 is SVGAGI. The CDR3 nucleotides are TGTGCCAGCAGCCACGGGGGGGAGACTAATGAAAAACTGTTTTTT. Encoded protein: CASSHGGETNEKLFF.

The CDR3 loop is CASSISSAATGYEQYF. The DNA for the CDR3 is TGTGCCAGTAGTATTTCTTCGGCGGCCACTGGCTACGAGCAGTACTTC. The chain carries TRBV19 and TRBJ2-7; no clear D. Germline V CDR1 and CDR2: LNHDA, SQIVND (reference sequence). This CDR3 contains 16 residues. Trimming cost V 3 bases and J 3 bases, with 18 bases left between them.

The chain employs TRBV27 and TRBJ2-3, with 7 bases that match TRBD2. V shed 10 bases, J shed 0 bases, and the junction held 7 bases outside the gene matches. Germline V lookup: CDR1 MNHEY, CDR2 SMNVEV (reference sequence). The CDR3 consists of 14 residues. The CDR3 reads CATRPSGSTDTQYF. The CDR3 DNA is TGTGCCACCCGACCTAGCGGAAGCACAGATACGCAGTATTTT.

The rearrangement joins TRBV27 to TRBJ1-1, with 8 bases matching TRBD1. The CDR3 has 16 amino acids. Trimming removed 5 bases from V and 0 bases from J; junction bases left unmatched: 8. Germline CDR1 is MNHEY and CDR2 is SMNVEV (reference sequence). In nucleotides, the CDR3 is TGTGCCAGCAGTGTGCGAACAGGGGGAATGAACACTGAAGCTTTCTTT. This encodes CASSVRTGGMNTEAFF.